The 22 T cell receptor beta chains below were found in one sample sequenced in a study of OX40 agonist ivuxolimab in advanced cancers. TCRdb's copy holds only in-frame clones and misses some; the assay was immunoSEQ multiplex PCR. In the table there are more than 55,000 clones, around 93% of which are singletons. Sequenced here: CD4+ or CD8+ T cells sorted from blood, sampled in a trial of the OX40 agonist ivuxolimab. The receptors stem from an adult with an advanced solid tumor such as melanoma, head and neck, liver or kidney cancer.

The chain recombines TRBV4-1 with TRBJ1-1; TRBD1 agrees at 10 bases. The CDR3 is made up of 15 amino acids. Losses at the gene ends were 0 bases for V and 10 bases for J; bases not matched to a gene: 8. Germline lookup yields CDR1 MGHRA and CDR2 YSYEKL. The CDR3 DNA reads TGCGCCAGCAGCCAAGACCCCGGGACAGGGGAGGTAGCTTTCTTT. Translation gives CASSQDPGTGEVAFF.

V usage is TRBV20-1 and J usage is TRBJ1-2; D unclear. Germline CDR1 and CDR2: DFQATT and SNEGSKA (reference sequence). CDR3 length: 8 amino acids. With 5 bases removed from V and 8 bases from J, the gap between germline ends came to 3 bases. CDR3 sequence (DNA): TGCAGTGCTCGGGGCTACACCTTC. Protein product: CSARGYTF.

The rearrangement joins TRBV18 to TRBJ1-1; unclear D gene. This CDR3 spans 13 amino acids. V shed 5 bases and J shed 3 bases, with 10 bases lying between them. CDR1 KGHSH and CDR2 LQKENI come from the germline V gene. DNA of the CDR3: TGTGCCAGCTCAATCGGAGGGTACACTGAAGCTTTCTTT. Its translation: CASSIGGYTEAFF.

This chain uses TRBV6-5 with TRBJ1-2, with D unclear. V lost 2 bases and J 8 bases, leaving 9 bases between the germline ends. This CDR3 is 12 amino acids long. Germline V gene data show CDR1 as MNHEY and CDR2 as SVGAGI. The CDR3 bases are TGTGCCAGCAGTTACGCCTCCGGGGGCTACACCTTC. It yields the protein CASSYASGGYTF.

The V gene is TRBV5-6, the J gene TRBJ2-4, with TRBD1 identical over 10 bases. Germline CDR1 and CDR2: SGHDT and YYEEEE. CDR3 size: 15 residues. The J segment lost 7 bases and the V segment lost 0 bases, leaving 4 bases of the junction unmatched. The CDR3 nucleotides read TGTGCCAGCAGCTTGGTCCGACAGGGGGCGAACATTCAGTACTTC. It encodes CASSLVRQGANIQYF.

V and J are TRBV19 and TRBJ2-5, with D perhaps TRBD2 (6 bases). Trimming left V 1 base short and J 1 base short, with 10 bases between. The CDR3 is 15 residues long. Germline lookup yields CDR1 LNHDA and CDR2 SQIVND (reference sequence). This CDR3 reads CASSIAGAIQETQYF. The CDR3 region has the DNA TGTGCCAGTAGTATAGCGGGAGCTATCCAAGAGACCCAGTACTTC. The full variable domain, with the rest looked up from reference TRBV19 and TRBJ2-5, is DGGITQSPKYLFRKEGQNVTLSCEQNLNHDAMYWYRQDPGQGLRLIYYSQIVNDFQKGDIAEGYSVSREKKESFPLTVTSAQKNPTAFYLCASSIAGAIQETQYFGPGTRLLVL.

The CDR3: CASSEYGVGDTQYF. As DNA, the CDR3 is TGTGCCAGCAGTGAATACGGCGTGGGAGATACGCAGTATTTT. The V gene is TRBV25-1, the J gene TRBJ2-3; no definite D call. V dropped 0 bases and J dropped 5 bases, with 9 bases sitting between them. Germline loops: CDR1 MGHDK, CDR2 SYGVNS. This CDR3 comprises 14 residues.

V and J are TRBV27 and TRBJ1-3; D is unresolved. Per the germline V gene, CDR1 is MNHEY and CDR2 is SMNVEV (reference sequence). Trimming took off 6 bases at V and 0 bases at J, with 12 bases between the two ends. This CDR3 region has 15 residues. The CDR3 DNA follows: TGTGCCAGCAGCTCGGACGGCTACTCTGGAAACACCATATATTTT. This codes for CASSSDGYSGNTIYF.

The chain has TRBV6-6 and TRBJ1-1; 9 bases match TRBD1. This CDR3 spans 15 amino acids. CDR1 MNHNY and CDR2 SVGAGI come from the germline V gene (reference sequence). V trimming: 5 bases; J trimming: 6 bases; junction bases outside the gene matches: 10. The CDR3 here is CASSHGTGRFAEAFF. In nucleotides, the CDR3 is TGTGCCAGCAGTCACGGGACAGGGCGTTTCGCTGAAGCTTTCTTT.

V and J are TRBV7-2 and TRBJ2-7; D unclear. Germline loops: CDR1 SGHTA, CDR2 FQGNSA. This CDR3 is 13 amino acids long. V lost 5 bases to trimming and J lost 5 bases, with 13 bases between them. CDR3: CASSPSLLDEQYF. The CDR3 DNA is TGTGCCAGCAGCCCATCCCTGCTGGACGAGCAGTACTTC.

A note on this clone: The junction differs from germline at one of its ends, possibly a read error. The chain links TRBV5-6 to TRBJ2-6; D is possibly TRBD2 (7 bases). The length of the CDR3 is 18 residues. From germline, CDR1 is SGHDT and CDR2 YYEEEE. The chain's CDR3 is CASNLLKGGGSGANVLTF. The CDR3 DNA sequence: TGTGCCAGCAACTTGTTAAAGGGAGGGGGCTCTGGGGCCAACGTCCTGACTTTC.

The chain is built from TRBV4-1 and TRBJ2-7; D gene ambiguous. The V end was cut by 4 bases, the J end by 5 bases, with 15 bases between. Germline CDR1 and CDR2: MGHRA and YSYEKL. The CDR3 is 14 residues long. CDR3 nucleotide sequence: TGCGCCAGCAGCCGGAACGTTGGGATCGACGAGCAGTACTTC. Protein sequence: CASSRNVGIDEQYF.

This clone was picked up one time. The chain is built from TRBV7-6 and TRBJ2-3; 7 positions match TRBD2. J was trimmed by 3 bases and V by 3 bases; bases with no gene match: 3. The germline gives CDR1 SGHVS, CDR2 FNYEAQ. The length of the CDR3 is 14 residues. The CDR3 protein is CASSFQGGTDTQYF. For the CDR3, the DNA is TGTGCCAGCAGCTTTCAGGGAGGGACAGATACGCAGTATTTT.

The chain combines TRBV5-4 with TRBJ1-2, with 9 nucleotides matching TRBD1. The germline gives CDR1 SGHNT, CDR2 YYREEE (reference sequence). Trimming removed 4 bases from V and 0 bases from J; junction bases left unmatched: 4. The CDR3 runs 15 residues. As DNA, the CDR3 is TGTGCCAGCAGCGGGGGACAGGGCACTAACTATGGCTACACCTTC. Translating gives CASSGGQGTNYGYTF.

The CDR3 DNA is TGCGCCAGCAGCCCTGGGACGGAGATGAACACTGAAGCTTTCTTT. It encodes CASSPGTEMNTEAFF. V gene TRBV5-1 combines with J gene TRBJ1-1, with a weak D call TRBD1 (5 bases). CDR1 is SGHRS, CDR2 YFSETQ, per germline. Trimming removed 4 bases from V and 0 bases from J, with 13 bases in between. This CDR3 is 15 amino acids long.

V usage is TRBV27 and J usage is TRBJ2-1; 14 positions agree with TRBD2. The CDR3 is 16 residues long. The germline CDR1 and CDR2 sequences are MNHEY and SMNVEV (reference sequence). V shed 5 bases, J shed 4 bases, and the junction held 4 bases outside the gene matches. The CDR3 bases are TGTGCCAGCAGTCCCGGGACTAGCGGGAGATACAATGAGCAGTTCTTC. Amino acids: CASSPGTSGRYNEQFF.

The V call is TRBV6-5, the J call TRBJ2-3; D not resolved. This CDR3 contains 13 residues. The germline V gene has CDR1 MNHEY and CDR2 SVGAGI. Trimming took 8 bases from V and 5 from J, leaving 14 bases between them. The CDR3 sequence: CASRPRSKDTQYF. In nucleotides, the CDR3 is TGTGCCAGCCGCCCCCGATCTAAAGATACGCAGTATTTT.

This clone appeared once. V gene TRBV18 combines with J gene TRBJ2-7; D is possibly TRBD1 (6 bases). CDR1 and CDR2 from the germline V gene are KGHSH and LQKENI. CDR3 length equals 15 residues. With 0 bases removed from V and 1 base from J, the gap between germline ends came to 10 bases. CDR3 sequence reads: CASSPPGALSYEQYF. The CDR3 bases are TGTGCCAGCTCACCACCGGGGGCCCTTTCCTACGAGCAGTACTTC. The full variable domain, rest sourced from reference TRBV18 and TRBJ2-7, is NAGVMQNPRHLVRRRGQEARLRCSPMKGHSHVYWYRQLPEEGLKFMVYLQKENIIDESGMPKERFSAEFPKEGPSILRIQQVVRGDSAAYFCASSPPGALSYEQYFGPGTRLTVT.

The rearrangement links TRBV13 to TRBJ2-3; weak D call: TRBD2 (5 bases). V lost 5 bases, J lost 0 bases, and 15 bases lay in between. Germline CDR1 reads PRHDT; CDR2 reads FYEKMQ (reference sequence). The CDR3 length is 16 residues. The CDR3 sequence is CASSTRTDTSTDTQYF. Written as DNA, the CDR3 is TGTGCCAGCAGCACTAGGACTGATACTAGCACAGATACGCAGTATTTT.

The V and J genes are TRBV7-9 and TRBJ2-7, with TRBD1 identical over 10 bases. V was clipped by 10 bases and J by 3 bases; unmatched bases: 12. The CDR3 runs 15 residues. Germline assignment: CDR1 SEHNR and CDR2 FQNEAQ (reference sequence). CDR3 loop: CATDNPGDRGYEQYF. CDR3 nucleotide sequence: TGTGCCACCGACAATCCCGGGGACAGGGGCTACGAGCAGTACTTC.

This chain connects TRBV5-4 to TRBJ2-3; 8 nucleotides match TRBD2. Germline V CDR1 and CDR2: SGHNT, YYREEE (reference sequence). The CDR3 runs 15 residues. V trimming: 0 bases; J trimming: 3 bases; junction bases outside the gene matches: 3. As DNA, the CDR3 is TGTGCCAGCAGCTTGGGTGGCGGGGGGACAGATACGCAGTATTTT. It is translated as CASSLGGGGTDTQYF. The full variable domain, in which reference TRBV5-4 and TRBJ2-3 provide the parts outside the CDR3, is ETGVTQSPTHLIKTRGQQVTLRCSSQSGHNTVSWYQQALGQGPQFIFQYYREEENGRGNFPPRFSGLQFPNYSSELNVNALELDDSALYLCASSLGGGGTDTQYFGPGTRLTVL.

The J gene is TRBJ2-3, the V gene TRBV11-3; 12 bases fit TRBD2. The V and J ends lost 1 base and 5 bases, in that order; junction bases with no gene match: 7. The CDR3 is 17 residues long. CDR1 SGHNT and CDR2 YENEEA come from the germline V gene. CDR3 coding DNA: TGTGCCAGCAGCTTAGCCCTAGCGGGGGGGCCAAGAGATACGCAGTATTTT. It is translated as CASSLALAGGPRDTQYF.